These 4 T cell receptor beta chains originate from one sample sequenced in a study of cytotoxic CD8 clonotypes in ibrutinib-treated CLL. Generated by immunoSEQ multiplex PCR, the TCRdb table keeps only in-frame clones and is missing some. This table holds hundreds of thousands of clones, 70% to 80% found once. The material was PBMCs, obtained before ibrutinib treatment. These receptors all come from a human donor with chronic lymphocytic leukemia.

The J gene is TRBJ2-1, the V gene TRBV4-3; D unresolved. The CDR3 is made up of 12 amino acids. In germline, CDR1 is LGHNA, CDR2 YSLEER. V lost 0 bases and J 6 bases, leaving 3 bases between the germline ends. CDR3 in amino acids: CASSQEGNEQFF. The CDR3 nucleotides read TGCGCCAGCAGCCAAGAAGGCAATGAGCAGTTCTTC.

The chain links TRBV4-1 to TRBJ1-2; the D is unclear. The germline V gene encodes CDR1 MGHRA and CDR2 YSYEKL. The V end lost 0 bases, the J end lost 2 bases, and 7 bases lay between the germline ends. The CDR3 consists of 14 residues. The CDR3 reads CASSQEWGNYGYTF. The CDR3 region has the DNA TGCGCCAGCAGCCAAGAATGGGGAAACTATGGCTACACCTTC.

The chain has TRBV7-9 and TRBJ2-1; D remains ambiguous. Trimming took 7 bases from V and 2 from J, leaving 15 bases between them. Germline-derived CDR1 and CDR2 are SEHNR and FQNEAQ (reference sequence). The CDR3 extends over 15 amino acids. The CDR3 DNA reads as TGTGCCAGCACCACCCGCGGCGACGCCTACAATGAGCAGTTCTTC. It is translated as CASTTRGDAYNEQFF.

The chain uses TRBV2 and TRBJ2-7, with 7 bases aligning to TRBD1. Germline-derived CDR1 and CDR2 are SNHLY and FYNNEI. This CDR3 has 13 residues. The V and J ends lost 8 bases and 3 bases, in that order; junction bases with no gene match: 7. As DNA, the CDR3 is TGTGCCAGCTTGGGGGACAGCGACTACGAGCAGTACTTC. It is translated as CASLGDSDYEQYF.